These 9 T cell receptor beta chains were all obtained from the same sample, sequenced in a study of response to subunit inactivated influenza vaccine. TCRdb reanalysed the RT-PCR reads using MiXCR and keeps one entry per CDR3 protein. This table holds roughly 780,000 distinct CDR3 sequences, under 20% found once. The sequencing used PBMCs from blood, collected more than 4 days after vaccination. These TCRs come from a man aged 50-59 years who received an inactivated influenza vaccine.

This chain connects TRBV6-2 or TRBV6-3 to TRBJ2-5, with TRBD1 matching 9 bases. This CDR3 has 16 residues. CDR1 MNHEY and CDR2 SVGEGT come from the germline V gene. Germline trimming cut 6 bases from V and 3 bases from J; bases unmatched to any gene: 11. The CDR3 here is CASSPGTGLLKETQYF. CDR3 in DNA: TGTGCCAGCAGCCCCGGGACAGGGTTATTAAAAGAGACCCAGTACTTC.

The V gene is TRBV9, the J gene TRBJ2-2; D is unclear. Trimming cost V 0 bases and J 5 bases, with 8 bases left between them. Germline V gives CDR1 SGDLS, CDR2 YYNGEE. The CDR3 extends over 14 amino acids. The CDR3 sequence: CASSVGSRTGELFF. CDR3 in DNA: TGTGCCAGCAGCGTAGGTTCGAGGACCGGGGAGCTGTTTTTT.

This clonotype was seen a few times. The chain employs TRBV10-3 and TRBJ1-3; no firm D call. The V end lost 5 bases, the J end lost 0 bases, and 11 bases lay between the germline ends. Per the germline V gene, CDR1 is ENHRY and CDR2 is SYGVKD. The length of the CDR3 is 15 residues. For the CDR3, the DNA is TGTGCCATCAGTCAGACGGAGACCTCTGGAAACACCATATATTTT. It yields the protein CAISQTETSGNTIYF.

V usage is TRBV4-3 and J usage is TRBJ2-7; TRBD2 might be the D (7 bases). V lost 5 bases to trimming and J lost 5 bases, with 19 bases between them. The CDR3 has 15 amino acids. Per the germline V gene, CDR1 is LGHNA and CDR2 is YSLEER. The CDR3 region is CASSYLARGRHEQYF. The CDR3 DNA follows: TGCGCCAGCAGCTACCTAGCGCGGGGGCGACACGAGCAGTACTTC.

The rearrangement links TRBV20-1 to TRBJ2-1; tentative D call: TRBD2 (5 bases). The germline V and J ends were trimmed by 4 bases and 5 bases, with 24 bases remaining between them. Germline V gene data show CDR1 as DFQATT and CDR2 as SNEGSKA (reference sequence). The CDR3 spans 17 residues. CDR3 coding DNA: TGCAGTGCTACCCCGGCTTGGGGAGTACGATACAACAATGAGCAGTTCTTC. Its translation is CSATPAWGVRYNNEQFF.

This clonotype appeared a few times. V usage is TRBV20-1 and J usage is TRBJ2-1; tentatively, D is TRBD2 (6 bases). This CDR3 region has 16 residues. The V end was cut by 1 base, the J end by 6 bases, with 19 bases between. Looked up from germline, CDR1 is DFQATT and CDR2 is SNEGSKA (reference sequence). The CDR3 region is CSARVGGLAHPNEQFF. Here the CDR3 DNA reads TGCAGTGCTAGAGTTGGGGGGTTAGCGCACCCCAATGAGCAGTTCTTC.

CDR3 protein: CASRGFGSSGNHEQYF. CDR3 nucleotide sequence: TGTGCCAGCAGGGGCTTCGGGTCTAGCGGGAACCACGAGCAGTACTTC. The chain uses TRBV6-1 and TRBJ2-7; TRBD2 aligns across 9 bases. Germline CDR1 reads MNHNS; CDR2 reads SASEGT. With V trimmed by 6 bases and J by 5 bases, 14 bases remained unmatched. The CDR3 sequence is 16 residues long.

The count of this clonotype is one. A much larger clone differs from this one at a single base, so this may be a read error. V usage is TRBV7-2 and J usage is TRBJ2-5; D gene ambiguous. This CDR3 is built from 14 residues. Germline V gives CDR1 SGHTA, CDR2 FQGNSA. Here the CDR3 reads CPSSPPGLGSTQYF. CDR3 DNA sequence: TGTCCCAGCAGCCCCCCCGGGCTCGGTTCGACCCAGTACTTC.

At least ten counts were recorded for this clonotype. The V call is TRBV3-1, the J call TRBJ1-2; D is ambiguous. CDR3 length: 13 amino acids. Germline assignment: CDR1 LGHDT and CDR2 YNNKEL (reference sequence). Trimming removed 4 bases at V and 2 bases at J, with 8 bases between. The CDR3, as DNA: TGTGCCAGCAGCCCCGGTGCCAACTATGGCTACACCTTC. It yields the protein CASSPGANYGYTF.